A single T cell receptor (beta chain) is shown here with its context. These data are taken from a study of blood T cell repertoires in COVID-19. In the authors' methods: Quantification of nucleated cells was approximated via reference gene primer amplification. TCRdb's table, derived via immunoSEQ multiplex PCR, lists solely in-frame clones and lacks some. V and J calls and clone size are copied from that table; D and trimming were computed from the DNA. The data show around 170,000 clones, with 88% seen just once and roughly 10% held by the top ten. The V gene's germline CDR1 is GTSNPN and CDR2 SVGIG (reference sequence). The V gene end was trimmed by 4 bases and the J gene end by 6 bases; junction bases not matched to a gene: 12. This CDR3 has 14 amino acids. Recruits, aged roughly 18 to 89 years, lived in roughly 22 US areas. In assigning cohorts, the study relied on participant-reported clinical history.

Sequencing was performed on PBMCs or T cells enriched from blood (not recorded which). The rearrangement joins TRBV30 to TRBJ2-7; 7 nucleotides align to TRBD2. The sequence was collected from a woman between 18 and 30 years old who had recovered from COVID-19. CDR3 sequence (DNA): TGTGCCTGGATTTCTGCCGCGGGAGTTGGCGAGCAGTACTTC. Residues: CAWISAAGVGEQYF. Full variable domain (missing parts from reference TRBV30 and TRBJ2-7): SQTIHQWPATLVQPVGSPLSLECTVEGTSNPNLYWYRQAAGRGLQLLFYSVGIGQISSEVPQNLSASRPQDRQFILSSKKLLLSDSGFYLCAWISAAGVGEQYFGPGTRLTVT.